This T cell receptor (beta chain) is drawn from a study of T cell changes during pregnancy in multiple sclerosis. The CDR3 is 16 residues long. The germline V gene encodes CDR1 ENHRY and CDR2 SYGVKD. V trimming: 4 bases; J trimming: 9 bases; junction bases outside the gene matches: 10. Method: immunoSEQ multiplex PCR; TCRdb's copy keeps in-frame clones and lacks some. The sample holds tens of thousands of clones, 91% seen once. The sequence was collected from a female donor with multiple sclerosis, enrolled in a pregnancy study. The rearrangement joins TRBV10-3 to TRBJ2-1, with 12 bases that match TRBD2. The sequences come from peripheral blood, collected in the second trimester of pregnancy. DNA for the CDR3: TGTGCCATCAGTGGCTCTCCTAGCGGGGGGGCCTTTGAGCAGTTCTTC. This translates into CAISGSPSGGAFEQFF.